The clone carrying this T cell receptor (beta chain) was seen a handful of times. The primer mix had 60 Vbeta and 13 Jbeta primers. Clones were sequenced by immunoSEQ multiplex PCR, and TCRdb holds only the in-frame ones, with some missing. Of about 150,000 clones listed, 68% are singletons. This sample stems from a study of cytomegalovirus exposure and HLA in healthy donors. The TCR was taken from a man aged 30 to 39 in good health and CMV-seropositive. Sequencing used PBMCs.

For the CDR3, the DNA is TGTGCCAGCAGTTACTGGGACAGGTTTACCGGGGAGCTGTTTTTT. Its protein is CASSYWDRFTGELFF. The chain links TRBV6-5 to TRBJ2-2; 8 bases match TRBD1. CDR3 size: 15 residues. The V segment lost 1 base and the J segment 5 bases; nucleotides outside the gene matches: 3. Germline values: CDR1 MNHEY, CDR2 SVGAGI.